This TCR beta chain came from a study of blood T cell repertoires in COVID-19. Study-level background: COVID-19 samples collected from the United States, Italy and Spain covered acute and convalescent phases. PBMCs, B-cell-depleted T cells, or T cells were the source of the cDNA or gDNA that made up the material.

V was cut by 0 bases and J by 7 bases, with 7 bases left in between. The CDR3 length is 14 residues. CDR1 is LNHDA and CDR2 is SQIVND in the germline V gene (reference sequence). In the original workflow: Using reference gene primer amplification, nucleated cell counts were estimated. Measured with immunoSEQ multiplex PCR; TCRdb has only the in-frame clones, and not every one. The D gene and trimming were derived from the DNA, and the V and J assignments and clone size from that table. The profile shows about 45,000 clones, almost 85% of them singletons. The sequencing input was peripheral blood. This TCR was sampled from a human donor in a cohort sampled during active COVID-19. V is TRBV19 and J is TRBJ1-6, with D uncertain. The CDR3 region has the DNA TGTGCCAGTAGTATAGATACCGGGAATTCACCCCTCCACTTT. Translating it yields CASSIDTGNSPLHF.